This T cell receptor (beta chain) was observed in a study of CD8+CD57+ T cells in acquired aplastic anemia. Study in general: Isolated CD4+ and CD8+ cells, once sorted, yielded DNA averaging approximately 3 ug.

The authors sequenced patients whose flow cytometry had shown CD8+CD57+ cell expansion. Severe acquired aplastic anemia was present in all patients. This clonotype was counted at least ten times. Its target is unknown. TCR beta VDJ and CDR3 were profiled, and genomic DNA was the template. Each CDR3 protein gets one entry after TCRdb re-called the reads with MiXCR. The data show 120,000 or so distinct CDR3 sequences, approximately 36% seen once. Study outcomes and limitations: Patients did not significantly differ from controls in CD8+ Simpson's diversity. Both patients and controls carried the same twenty-nine CD8+ CDR3 sequences.

V was clipped by 8 bases and J by 10 bases; unmatched bases: 10. Per the germline V gene, CDR1 is SNHLY and CDR2 is FYNNEI. The CDR3 is made up of 13 amino acids. The sequencing input was sorted CD4+, CD8+, or CD8+CD57+ T cells (not recorded which) from PBMCs. The sequence came from a human donor with aplastic anemia. V is TRBV2 and J is TRBJ2-5; TRBD1 matches at 10 bases. CDR3 sequence (DNA): TGTGCCAGCGAGACCGGGACAGGGGTGAGCCAGTACTTC. Its translation is CASETGTGVSQYF.